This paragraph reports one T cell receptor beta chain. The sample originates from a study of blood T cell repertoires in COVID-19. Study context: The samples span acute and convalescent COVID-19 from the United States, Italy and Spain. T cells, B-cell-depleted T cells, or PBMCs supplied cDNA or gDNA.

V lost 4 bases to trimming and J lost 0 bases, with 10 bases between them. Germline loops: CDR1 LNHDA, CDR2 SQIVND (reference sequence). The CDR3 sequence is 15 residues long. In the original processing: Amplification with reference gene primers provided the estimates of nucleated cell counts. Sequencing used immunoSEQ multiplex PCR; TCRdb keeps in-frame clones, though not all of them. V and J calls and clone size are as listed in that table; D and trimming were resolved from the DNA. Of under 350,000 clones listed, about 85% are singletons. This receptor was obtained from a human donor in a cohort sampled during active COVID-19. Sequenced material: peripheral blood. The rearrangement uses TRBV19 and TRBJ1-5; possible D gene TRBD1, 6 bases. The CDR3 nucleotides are TGTGCCAGTAGTACTCAGGGGCCTAGCAATCAGCCCCAGCATTTT. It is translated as CASSTQGPSNQPQHF.